Listed here are 3 T cell receptor beta chains from one sample, sequenced in a study of T cells in Graves' hyperthyroidism and ophthalmopathy. RNA transcripts provided the source from which TCR beta CDR3 regions were amplified. TCR CDR3 regions were first amplified by RT-PCR with HTBI primers. From the multiplex PCR reads, TCRdb called clonotypes with MiXCR, one entry per CDR3 protein. The sample has some 770,000 distinct CDR3 sequences, 15% to 20% seen once. The sequenced material came from blood. These receptors were obtained from a young man with Graves' hyperthyroidism.

This clonotype has just a few counts. The chain employs TRBV10-3 and TRBJ1-5, with TRBD1 matching over 7 bases. Trimming at V came to 2 bases and at J to 6 bases, leaving 4 bases not matched to a gene. This CDR3 region has 14 residues. Germline V gives CDR1 ENHRY, CDR2 SYGVKD. In DNA form, the CDR3 reads TGTGCCATCAGTGAGGCAGGGGGGGGTCAGCCCCAGCATTTT. It yields the protein CAISEAGGGQPQHF.

The chain carries TRBV11-2 and TRBJ1-4; D is possibly TRBD1 (5 bases). The CDR3 has 15 amino acids. Germline V gene data show CDR1 as SGHAT and CDR2 as FQNNGV. V lost 1 base and J lost 8, with 14 bases in between. The CDR3 spells CASSLVPQGEEKLFF. The CDR3 DNA follows: TGTGCCAGCAGCTTAGTTCCCCAGGGAGAAGAAAAACTGTTTTTT.

This clonotype has ten or more counts. The chain uses TRBV28 and TRBJ2-7; 7 positions agree with TRBD1. V was pared by 1 base and J by 9 bases, with 6 bases of the junction left unmatched. The CDR3 has 13 residues. Germline lookup yields CDR1 MDHEN and CDR2 SYDVKM. The CDR3 DNA sequence: TGTGCCAGCAGTTTATTGGGGACAGACGGGCAGTACTTC. Translating it yields CASSLLGTDGQYF.